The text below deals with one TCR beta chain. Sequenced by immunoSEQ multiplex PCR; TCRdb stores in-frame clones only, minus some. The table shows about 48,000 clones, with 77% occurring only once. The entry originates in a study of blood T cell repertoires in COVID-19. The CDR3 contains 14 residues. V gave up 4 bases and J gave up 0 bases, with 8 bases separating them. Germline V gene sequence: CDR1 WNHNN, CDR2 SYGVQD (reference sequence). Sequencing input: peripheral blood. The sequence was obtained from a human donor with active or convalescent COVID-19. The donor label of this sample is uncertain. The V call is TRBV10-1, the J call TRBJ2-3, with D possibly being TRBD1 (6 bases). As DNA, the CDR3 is TGCGCCAGCAGTGGGGACACTAGCACAGATACGCAGTATTTT. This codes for CASSGDTSTDTQYF.